This TCR beta chain was retrieved from a study of blood T cell repertoires in COVID-19. Study-wide background: The United States, Italy and Spain provided the acute and convalescent COVID-19 samples. PBMCs, B-cell-depleted T cells, or T cells provided the cDNA or gDNA that made up the material.

Some clones are missing from TCRdb's copy, which holds only in-frame ones; the method was immunoSEQ multiplex PCR. The repertoire holds 140,000 to 150,000 clones, with 70% to 90% as singletons. Seattle's cohort entered during active infection and was followed longitudinally. The junction had 16 bases not matched to a gene; V was cut back by 4 bases and J by 2 bases. The CDR3 loop spans 18 amino acids. CDR1 and CDR2 from the germline V gene are SGHNT and YYREEE (reference sequence). This clonotype was sampled from a woman in her sixties or seventies with COVID-19, enrolled during active disease. The chain is built from TRBV5-4 and TRBJ2-3, with TRBD2 matching over 7 bases. The sample comprised peripheral blood. DNA of the CDR3: TGTGCCAGCAGCCGATCCCCCTTGGGGGGGGTGACCACAGATACGCAGTATTTT. This encodes CASSRSPLGGVTTDTQYF.